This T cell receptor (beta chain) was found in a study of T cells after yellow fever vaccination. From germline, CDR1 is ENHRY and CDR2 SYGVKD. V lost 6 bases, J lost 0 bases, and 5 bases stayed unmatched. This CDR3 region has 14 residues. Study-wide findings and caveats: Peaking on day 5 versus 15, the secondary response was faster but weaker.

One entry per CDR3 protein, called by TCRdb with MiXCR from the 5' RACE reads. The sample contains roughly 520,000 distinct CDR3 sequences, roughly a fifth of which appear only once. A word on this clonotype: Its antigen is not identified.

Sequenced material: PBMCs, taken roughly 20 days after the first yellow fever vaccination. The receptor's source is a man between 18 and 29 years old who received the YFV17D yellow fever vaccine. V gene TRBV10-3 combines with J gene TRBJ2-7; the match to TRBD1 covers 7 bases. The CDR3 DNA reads TGTGCCATCAGCTTAGGACAGGACTCCTACGAGCAGTACTTC. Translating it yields CAISLGQDSYEQYF.